Sequencing of this T cell receptor (beta chain) was carried out in a study of cytomegalovirus exposure and HLA in healthy donors. Regarding the study as a whole: Most sequenced TCRs were rare (though some public TCRs occurred in many donors).

The primer mix had 60 Vbeta and 13 Jbeta primers. TCRdb keeps only in-frame clones here, not all; method: immunoSEQ multiplex PCR. The data hold roughly 180,000 clones, with 9.5% observed a single time. Concerning this clone: As yet, its antigen is unknown.

Germline loops: CDR1 LNHDA, CDR2 SQIVND (reference sequence). Trimming took off 7 bases at V and 5 bases at J, with 14 bases between the two ends. CDR3 length equals 13 residues. At collection, donors were nominally healthy, but unrecorded immune exposures were probable. The clonotype originates from a woman aged 25 to 39 in good health and CMV-seropositive. V gene TRBV19 combines with J gene TRBJ1-1, with D possibly TRBD1 on 6 matching bases. The sequenced sample was PBMCs. The CDR3 DNA is TGTGCCAGTACTAATCAACAGGGTACTGAAGCTTTCTTT. This gives the protein CASTNQQGTEAFF.